Listed below are T cell receptor beta chains from one sample, sequenced in a study of shared clonotypes between healthy human individuals. Measured with immunoSEQ multiplex PCR; TCRdb has only the in-frame clones, and not every one. The sample comprises more than 1.2 million clones, less than 99% of which are singletons, and 0.3% to 0.45% rests with the top ten. Sequencing was performed on naive CD4+ T cells sorted from blood. All receptors come from a man younger than 40 in good health. The CDR3 runs from the conserved cysteine through the conserved F or W. A D gene is named only where the DNA matches it firmly. Part of the rows lack a size; the others show once, few, many or a class for expanded clones.

j_call v_call clone_size d_call cdr3_aa cdr3_nt
TRBJ2-2 TRBV5-4 . TRBD2 CASSLAGGAGELFF TGTGCCAGCAGCTTGGCTGGGGGGGCCGGGGAGCTGTTTTTT
TRBJ2-6 TRBV10-3 . . CAISEPPGPGANVLTF TGTGCCATCAGTGAGCCCCCGGGACCTGGGGCCAACGTCCTGACTTTC
TRBJ2-4 TRBV19 . . CATGEGWENIQYF TGTGCCACTGGCGAAGGGTGGGAAAACATTCAGTACTTC
TRBJ2-1 TRBV10-1 . TRBD2 CASSRERAYNEQFF TGCGCCAGTTCGCGGGAGCGGGCCTACAATGAGCAGTTCTTC
TRBJ1-5 TRBV7-9 . . CASSFGDANQPQHF TGTGCCAGCAGCTTCGGGGACGCCAATCAGCCCCAGCATTTT
TRBJ2-3 TRBV14 . . CASSPRAPDTQYF TGTGCCAGCAGCCCCCGGGCCCCGGATACGCAGTATTTT
TRBJ2-4 TRBV7-3 . . CASSDGRGAKNIQYF TGTGCCAGCAGCGATGGAAGGGGAGCCAAAAACATTCAGTACTTC
TRBJ2-1 TRBV29-1 . TRBD2 CSVWGLAGKNEQFF TGCAGCGTCTGGGGACTAGCGGGGAAAAATGAGCAGTTCTTC
TRBJ1-1 TRBV5-1 once TRBD1 CASRSDRGGVAFF TGCGCCAGCAGATCGGACAGGGGAGGAGTAGCTTTCTTT
TRBJ2-1 TRBV5-1 . . CASSSHRVIPNEQFF TGCGCCAGCAGCTCTCATCGGGTAATACCCAATGAGCAGTTCTTC